Below are 7 T cell receptor beta chains sequenced from a single sample in a study of shared clonotypes between healthy human individuals. TCRdb's table, derived via immunoSEQ multiplex PCR, lists solely in-frame clones and lacks some. The table has about 1 million clones, around 76% seen once; the top ten hold 1.2% to 1.5%. Sequencing was carried out using memory CD4+ T cells sorted from blood. Stated subset: CD45RA-negative fraction. These receptors were taken from a man aged 18 to 29 in good health.

J is TRBJ1-2 and V is TRBV5-6, with D possibly TRBD1 on 6 matching bases. Trimming removed 4 bases from V and 7 bases from J, with 14 bases in between. Per the germline V gene, CDR1 is SGHDT and CDR2 is YYEEEE. The CDR3 loop spans 13 amino acids. Here the CDR3 reads CASSQDRGIGYTF. The DNA for the CDR3 is TGTGCCAGCAGCCAGGACAGAGGGATTGGCTACACCTTC.

V is TRBV5-1 and J is TRBJ1-2, with D perhaps matching TRBD1 (6 bases). Germline CDR1 is SGHRS and CDR2 is YFSETQ. This CDR3 has 14 amino acids. Trimming removed 0 bases at V and 4 bases at J, with 10 bases between. CDR3 DNA sequence: TGCGCCAGCAGCTTGGACAGGGTAACCTATGGCTACACCTTC. Protein: CASSLDRVTYGYTF. Looking up the rest from reference TRBV5-1 and TRBJ1-2 gives the full variable domain: KAGVTQTPRYLIKTRGQQVTLSCSPISGHRSVSWYQQTPGQGLQFLFEYFSETQRNKGNFPGRFSGRQFSNSRSEMNVSTLELGDSALYLCASSLDRVTYGYTFGSGTRLTVV.

The V call is TRBV5-4, the J call TRBJ2-2; TRBD1 or TRBD2 may be the D gene (5 bases each). V dropped 7 bases and J dropped 4 bases, with 14 bases sitting between them. Germline V gene sequence: CDR1 SGHNT, CDR2 YYREEE (reference sequence). The CDR3 has 14 amino acids. CDR3 amino acids: CASQGPPPTGELFF. Written as DNA, the CDR3 is TGTGCCAGCCAGGGACCCCCTCCCACCGGGGAGCTGTTTTTT.

The chain couples TRBV29-1 to TRBJ1-5; 7 bases map to TRBD1. The germline V gene has CDR1 SQVTM and CDR2 ANQGSEA. The V segment lost 5 bases and the J segment 9 bases; nucleotides outside the gene matches: 13. The length of the CDR3 is 14 residues. The CDR3 nucleotides are TGCAGCGTTTGGGACAGCGAGTTAAAGGGGCCCCAGCATTTT. Encoded protein: CSVWDSELKGPQHF.

The chain has TRBV9 and TRBJ2-1; D ambiguous. The CDR3 sequence is 16 residues long. V lost 0 bases and J 2 bases, leaving 12 bases between the germline ends. Germline V gives CDR1 SGDLS, CDR2 YYNGEE. The DNA of the CDR3 is TGTGCCAGCAGCGTAGCCTTTGCTTCAACCTACAATGAGCAGTTCTTC. Its translation is CASSVAFASTYNEQFF.

This sequence joins TRBV30 and TRBJ1-4; a possible D gene is TRBD1 (5 bases). The length of the CDR3 is 14 residues. The germline V gene has CDR1 GTSNPN and CDR2 SVGIG (reference sequence). Deletions cut 7 bases from V and 5 bases from J, with 17 bases between. This chain's CDR3 is CAYAIGTENEKLFF. DNA for the CDR3: TGTGCCTATGCGATTGGGACGGAAAATGAAAAACTGTTTTTT.

The chain carries TRBV5-6 and TRBJ2-2, with TRBD1 matching 9 bases. From germline, CDR1 is SGHDT and CDR2 YYEEEE. The CDR3 is 17 residues long. V lost 5 bases and J lost 0; bases outside the gene matches: 8. Here the CDR3 reads CASRDDRGSPNTGELFF. Here the CDR3 DNA reads TGTGCCAGCAGAGATGACAGGGGGAGCCCGAACACCGGGGAGCTGTTTTTT.